This is a list of T cell receptor beta chains from one sample in a study of T cell repertoires in cytomegalovirus infection. TCRdb independently ran MiXCR on the reads; one entry per CDR3 protein. The sample consists of hundreds of thousands of distinct CDR3 sequences, 33% of them appearing once. Their antigens are not known. The sample consisted of cultured PBMCs, taken from culture after CMV antigen stimulation. The receptor set was obtained from a human donor in good health (CMV status not recorded). Some clones in this sample may be carry-over from other donors' samples. CDR3s include the opening cysteine and the closing phenylalanine or tryptophan. A D gene is named only where the DNA matches it firmly. The listing skips clone size in some rows; elsewhere it reads once, few, many or a size class.

>TRBV6-1|-|-|TRBJ2-5
CASTIWRGETQYF
TGTGCCAGCACCATTTGGAGGGGAGAGACCCAGTACTTC
>TRBV28|TRBD1|-|TRBJ2-3
CASSLDRGGTDTQYF
TGTGCCAGCAGTTTAGACAGGGGGGGCACAGATACGCAGTATTTT
>TRBV7-2|-|many|TRBJ1-5
CASSADGSLNQPQHF
TGTGCCAGCAGCGCAGACGGCTCCCTTAATCAGCCCCAGCATTTT
>TRBV7-2|-|medium-sized|TRBJ1-6
CASSLFGLTGSPLHF
TGTGCCAGCAGCTTATTTGGACTGACCGGTTCACCCCTCCACTTT
>TRBV20-1|-|-|TRBJ2-1
CSASGPHSMSEQFF
TGCAGTGCTAGCGGTCCCCATAGTATGAGTGAGCAGTTCTTC
>TRBV10-3|TRBD2|-|TRBJ2-3
CAIRRELSDTQYF
TGTGCCATCAGGCGGGAGCTGTCAGATACGCAGTATTTT
>TRBV4-2|-|-|TRBJ2-7
CASSPRDTPHGQYF
TGTGCCAGCAGCCCCCGGGACACACCGCACGGGCAGTACTTC
>TRBV19|TRBD1|many|TRBJ1-4
CASSTGQEREKLFF
TGTGCCAGTAGTACCGGACAGGAACGAGAAAAACTGTTTTTT
>TRBV29-1|-|few|TRBJ1-1
CSVEGADDTEAFF
TGCAGCGTTGAGGGGGCGGATGACACTGAAGCTTTCTTT
>TRBV6-5|TRBD2|-|TRBJ2-2
CASTNGRAPNTGELFF
TGTGCCAGCACCAACGGGAGGGCCCCGAACACCGGGGAGCTGTTTTTT
>TRBV20-1|-|-|TRBJ2-3
CSARPLAGRTDTQYF
TGCAGTGCTAGACCCTTGGCGGGGAGGACAGATACGCAGTATTTT
>TRBV28|TRBD1|once|TRBJ1-5
CASRGTGNYQPQHF
TGTGCCAGCAGGGGGACAGGGAATTATCAGCCCCAGCATTTT
>TRBV12-3/TRBV12-4|-|once|TRBJ2-1
CASRSDVRYNEQFF
TGTGCCAGCCGTTCGGATGTGCGCTACAATGAGCAGTTCTTC
>TRBV7-3|TRBD1|many|TRBJ2-3
CASSPGTASDTQYF
TGTGCCAGCAGCCCCGGGACAGCCTCAGATACGCAGTATTTT
>TRBV4-1|TRBD1|few|TRBJ1-1
CASSQRPGQGPSFTEAFF
TGCGCCAGCAGCCAACGACCGGGACAGGGTCCTAGCTTTACTGAAGCTTTCTTT
>TRBV20-1|TRBD2|few|TRBJ2-5
CSAIPSGRGRTQYF
TGCAGTGCTATCCCTAGCGGGAGGGGGAGGACCCAGTACTTC
>TRBV28|TRBD1|-|TRBJ1-6
CASSLGQELNSPLHF
TGTGCCAGCAGTCTGGGACAGGAACTTAATTCACCCCTCCACTTT
>TRBV4-1|-|-|TRBJ1-1
CASSQVLGSNTEAFF
TGCGCCAGCAGCCAAGTATTGGGCAGTAACACTGAAGCTTTCTTT
>TRBV29-1|-|few|TRBJ1-2
CSVIGVRGYTF
TGCAGCGTGATTGGGGTTCGGGGCTACACCTTC
>TRBV5-1|-|-|TRBJ2-1
CASSSRDSGNEQFF
TGCGCCAGCAGCTCCCGGGACTCTGGCAATGAGCAGTTCTTC
>TRBV6-1|-|few|TRBJ2-7
CATFGTSIYEQYF
TGTGCCACCTTCGGGACAAGTATCTACGAGCAGTACTTC
>TRBV9|-|-|TRBJ2-3
CASSPGTLGEDTQYF
TGTGCCAGCAGCCCCGGGACTTTAGGAGAGGATACGCAGTATTTT
>TRBV7-2|-|few|TRBJ2-5
CASSLAQTYQETQYF
TGTGCCAGCAGCTTAGCTCAGACGTACCAAGAGACCCAGTACTTC
>TRBV11-2|TRBD1|few|TRBJ2-1
CASSAEGLGTAYYNEQFF
TGTGCCAGCAGCGCCGAAGGTCTCGGGACAGCTTACTACAATGAGCAGTTCTTC
>TRBV6-5|TRBD2|-|TRBJ2-5
CASTFGTSGAQETQYF
TGTGCCAGCACCTTTGGGACTAGCGGAGCCCAAGAGACCCAGTACTTC
>TRBV27|TRBD2|few|TRBJ2-1
CASSFSTGPSGRLSYNEQFF
TGTGCCAGCAGTTTCTCTACAGGGCCTAGCGGGAGACTCTCCTACAATGAGCAGTTCTTC
>TRBV18|-|-|TRBJ1-1
CASSPQSGDAFF
TGTGCCAGCTCACCACAATCGGGCGATGCTTTCTTT
>TRBV4-1|-|few|TRBJ2-1
CASSQAFTLVTAREQFF
TGCGCCAGCAGCCAAGCCTTCACCTTGGTGACCGCCAGGGAGCAGTTCTTC
>TRBV6-5|-|-|TRBJ2-7
CASSTPRTPVSEQYF
TGTGCCAGCAGCACCCCCAGGACCCCAGTCAGCGAGCAGTACTTC
>TRBV7-8|TRBD1|few|TRBJ1-2
CASSSEDRGLGGYTF
TGTGCCAGCAGCTCCGAGGACAGGGGATTAGGGGGCTACACCTTC
>TRBV7-2|TRBD2|many|TRBJ2-7
CASSFNGTSGEQYF
TGTGCCAGCAGCTTCAACGGGACTAGCGGCGAGCAGTACTTC
>TRBV18|-|few|TRBJ2-3
CASSPPGAEADTQYF
TGTGCCAGCTCACCACCCGGGGCCGAGGCGGATACGCAGTATTTT
>TRBV5-3|-|-|TRBJ2-5
CASSSSGSQETQYF
TGTGCCAGCAGCTCGAGCGGGTCCCAAGAGACCCAGTACTTC
>TRBV12-3/TRBV12-4|-|few|TRBJ2-3
CASSSGLAALYSTDTQYF
TGTGCCAGCAGTTCGGGGTTAGCAGCCCTTTATAGCACAGATACGCAGTATTTT
>TRBV6-2/TRBV6-3|-|few|TRBJ1-5
CASSWDINQPQHF
TGTGCCAGCAGTTGGGACATCAATCAGCCCCAGCATTTT
>TRBV5-1|-|-|TRBJ1-3
CASSSDQGSGNTIYF
TGCGCCAGCAGCTCGGACCAGGGCTCTGGAAACACCATATATTTT
>TRBV7-2|-|-|TRBJ1-2
CASSLASGQLYGYTF
TGTGCCAGCAGCTTAGCGAGTGGACAGCTCTATGGCTACACCTTC
>TRBV19|-|few|TRBJ2-2
CASSIGQNTGELFF
TGTGCCAGTAGTATAGGACAGAACACCGGGGAGCTGTTTTTT
>TRBV27|-|few|TRBJ1-4
CASSALTGYAEKLFF
TGTGCCAGCAGTGCCCTTACAGGGTACGCAGAAAAACTGTTTTTT
>TRBV27|-|-|TRBJ1-6
CASSTSYNSPLHF
TGTGCCAGCAGTACCTCCTATAATTCACCCCTCCACTTT
>TRBV6-6|-|few|TRBJ2-5
CASRPTGEAQYF
TGTGCCAGCAGACCTACAGGGGAGGCCCAGTACTTC
>TRBV4-3|TRBD1|-|TRBJ1-1
CASSQGQGPGEAFF
TGCGCCAGCAGCCAAGGACAGGGGCCAGGTGAAGCTTTCTTT
>TRBV19|-|few|TRBJ1-4
CASSIISATNEKLFF
TGTGCCAGTAGTATTATAAGCGCAACTAATGAAAAACTGTTTTTT
>TRBV7-2|-|few|TRBJ2-1
CASSPGYREGDEQFF
TGTGCCAGCAGCCCTGGGTACAGGGAAGGGGATGAGCAGTTCTTC
>TRBV28|-|few|TRBJ2-7
CASSLSRLGSSYEQYF
TGTGCCAGCAGTTTATCACGACTAGGGAGCTCCTACGAGCAGTACTTC
>TRBV20-1|-|few|TRBJ2-3
CSARDLSSSTDTQYF
TGCAGTGCTAGAGATCTTAGCTCTAGCACAGATACGCAGTATTTT
>TRBV19|TRBD1|few|TRBJ2-2
CASSPERTGTANTGELFF
TGTGCCAGTAGTCCAGAAAGAACCGGGACAGCAAACACCGGGGAGCTGTTTTTT
>TRBV7-8|-|many|TRBJ2-5
CASSLARLVEETQYF
TGTGCCAGCAGCTTAGCAAGACTAGTTGAGGAGACCCAGTACTTC
>TRBV6-2/TRBV6-3|-|-|TRBJ1-5
CASSYEVGENSNQPQHF
TGTGCCAGCAGTTACGAGGTCGGGGAAAATAGCAATCAGCCCCAGCATTTT
>TRBV7-9|TRBD1|few|TRBJ2-1
CASSPGQGDSYNEQFF
TGTGCCAGCAGCCCCGGACAGGGGGACTCCTACAATGAGCAGTTCTTC